This entry lists 4 T cell receptor beta chains sequenced from one sample in a study of technical replicates of blood from a handful of donors. Assay used: immunoSEQ multiplex PCR; TCRdb lists only in-frame clones, some missing. The data hold some 98,000 clones, with under 97% observed a single time. Specimen: T cells isolated from PBMCs. These receptors came from a human donor in good health.

V and J are TRBV5-4 and TRBJ2-3; the match to TRBD2 covers 7 bases. The germline CDR1 and CDR2 sequences are SGHNT and YYREEE (reference sequence). The CDR3 length is 16 residues. Trimming removed 0 bases from V and 5 bases from J; junction bases left unmatched: 9. The CDR3 DNA reads as TGTGCCAGCAGCTTGGATCGGGCGGGAGATGTAGATACGCAGTATTTT. The encoded protein is CASSLDRAGDVDTQYF.

This chain joins TRBV4-1 and TRBJ2-7; weak D call: TRBD2 (6 bases). This CDR3 region has 17 residues. Germline V gene data show CDR1 as MGHRA and CDR2 as YSYEKL. V was pared by 4 bases and J by 0 bases, with 19 bases between. The CDR3 DNA reads as TGCGCCAGCAGCCTCCTACCTCCTCCGGGGGACTCCTACGAGCAGTACTTC. It translates to CASSLLPPPGDSYEQYF.

As DNA, the CDR3 is TGTGCCAGCAGCGTAGTCCAGGCCCCACACACCGGGGAGCTGTTTTTT. Its translation is CASSVVQAPHTGELFF. The rearrangement uses TRBV9 and TRBJ2-2; no firm D call. The CDR3 is 16 residues long. Germline assignment: CDR1 SGDLS and CDR2 YYNGEE. Trimming took 0 bases from V and 3 from J, leaving 12 bases between them. Full variable domain (remainder filled in from reference TRBV9 and TRBJ2-2): DSGVTQTPKHLITATGQRVTLRCSPRSGDLSVYWYQQSLDQGLQFLIQYYNGEERAKGNILERFSAQQFPDLHSELNLSSLELGDSALYFCASSVVQAPHTGELFFGEGSRLTVL.

The chain employs TRBV30 and TRBJ2-2; no reliable D call. Germline values: CDR1 GTSNPN, CDR2 SVGIG (reference sequence). V lost 0 bases and J 6 bases, leaving 5 bases between the germline ends. The CDR3 is made up of 12 amino acids. CDR3: CAWSVRAGELFF. The CDR3 nucleotides are TGTGCCTGGAGTGTACGAGCCGGGGAGCTGTTTTTT.